This T cell receptor (beta chain) originates from a study of T cell clonality in common variable immunodeficiency. Study findings and constraints: CVID subjects showed higher TCRbeta clonality than healthy controls. Common variable immunodeficiency TCR beta sequences reportedly had fewer deletions and N-nucleotide insertions.

CDR3 length: 13 amino acids. Germline V gene sequence: CDR1 SQVTM, CDR2 ANQGSEA. V shed 7 bases and J shed 4 bases, with 17 bases lying between them. This clone was seen many times. The antigen remains undetermined. The read halts 3 residues ahead of the CDR3 end, with the missing end drawn from the germline J gene. CVID and control samples used equivalent genomic DNA input. The data were produced by immunoSEQ multiplex PCR, yet TCRdb's version contains in-frame clones alone and is incomplete. There are about 39,000 clones in the sample, none observed a single time. The rearrangement links TRBV29-1 to TRBJ2-7, with D possibly matching TRBD1 (6 bases). The specimen was peripheral blood mononuclear cells. The sequence was collected from a person aged 18-69 years in good health. This CDR3 reads CSAAPGHGYEQYF. The DNA read from the CDR3 is TGCAGCGCTGCGCCGGGACACGGTTACGAG.